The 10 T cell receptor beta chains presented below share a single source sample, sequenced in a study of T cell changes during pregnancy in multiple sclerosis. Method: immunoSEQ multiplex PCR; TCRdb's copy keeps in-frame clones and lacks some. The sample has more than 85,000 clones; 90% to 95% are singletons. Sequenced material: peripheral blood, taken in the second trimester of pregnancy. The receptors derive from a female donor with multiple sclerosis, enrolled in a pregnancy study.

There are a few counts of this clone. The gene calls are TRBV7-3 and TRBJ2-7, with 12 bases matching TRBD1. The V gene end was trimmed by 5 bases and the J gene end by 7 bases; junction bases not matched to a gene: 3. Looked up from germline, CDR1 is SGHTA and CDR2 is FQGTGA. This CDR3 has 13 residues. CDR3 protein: CASSGDRGREQYF. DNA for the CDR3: TGTGCCAGCAGCGGGGACAGGGGGCGAGAGCAGTACTTC. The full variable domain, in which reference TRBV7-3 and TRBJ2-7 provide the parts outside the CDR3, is GAGVSQTPSNKVTEKGKYVELRCDPISGHTALYWYRQSLGQGPEFLIYFQGTGAADDSGLPNDRFFAVRPEGSVSTLKIQRTERGDSAVYLCASSGDRGREQYFGPGTRLTVT.

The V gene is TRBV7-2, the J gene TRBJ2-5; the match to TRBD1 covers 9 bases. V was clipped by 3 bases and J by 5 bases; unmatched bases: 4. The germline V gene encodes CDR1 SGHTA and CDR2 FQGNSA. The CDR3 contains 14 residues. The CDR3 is CASSLGQGWETQYF. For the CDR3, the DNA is TGTGCCAGCAGCTTGGGACAGGGATGGGAGACCCAGTACTTC. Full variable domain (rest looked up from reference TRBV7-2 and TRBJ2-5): GAGVSQSPSNKVTEKGKDVELRCDPISGHTALYWYRQSLGQGLEFLIYFQGNSAPDKSGLPSDRFSAERTGGSVSTLTIQRTQQEDSAVYLCASSLGQGWETQYFGPGTRLLVL.

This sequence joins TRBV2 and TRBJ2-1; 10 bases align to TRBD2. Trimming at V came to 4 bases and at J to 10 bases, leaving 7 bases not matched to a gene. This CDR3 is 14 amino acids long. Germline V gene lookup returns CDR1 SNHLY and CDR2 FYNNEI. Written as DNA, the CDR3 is TGTGCCAGCAGTGGGCTAGCGGGAGCAAAGGAGCAGTTCTTC. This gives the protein CASSGLAGAKEQFF.

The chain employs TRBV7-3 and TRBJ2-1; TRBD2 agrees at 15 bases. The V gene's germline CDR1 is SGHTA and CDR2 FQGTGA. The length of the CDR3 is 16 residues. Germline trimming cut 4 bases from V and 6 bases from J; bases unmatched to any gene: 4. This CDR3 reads CASSSGLAGGVNEQFF. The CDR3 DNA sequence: TGTGCCAGCAGCTCCGGACTAGCGGGAGGGGTCAATGAGCAGTTCTTC.

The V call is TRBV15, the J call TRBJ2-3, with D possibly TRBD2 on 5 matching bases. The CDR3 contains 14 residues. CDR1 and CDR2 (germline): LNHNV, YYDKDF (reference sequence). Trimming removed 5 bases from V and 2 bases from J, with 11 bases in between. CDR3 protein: CATSYGLVTDTQYF. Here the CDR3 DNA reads TGTGCCACCAGCTACGGACTTGTCACAGATACGCAGTATTTT.

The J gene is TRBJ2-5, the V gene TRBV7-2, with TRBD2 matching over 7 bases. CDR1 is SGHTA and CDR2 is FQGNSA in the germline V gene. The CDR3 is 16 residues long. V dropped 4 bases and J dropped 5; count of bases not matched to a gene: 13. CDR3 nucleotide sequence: TGTGCCAGCAGCTCAACCGGGACTATAACTAGGGAGACCCAGTACTTC. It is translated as CASSSTGTITRETQYF.

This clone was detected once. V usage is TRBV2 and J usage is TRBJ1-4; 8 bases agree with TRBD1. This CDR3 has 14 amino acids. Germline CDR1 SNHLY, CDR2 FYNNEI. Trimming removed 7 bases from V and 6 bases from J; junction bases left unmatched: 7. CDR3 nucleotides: TGTGCCAGCACCGTGGACAGGGCGGATGAAAAACTGTTTTTT. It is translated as CASTVDRADEKLFF.

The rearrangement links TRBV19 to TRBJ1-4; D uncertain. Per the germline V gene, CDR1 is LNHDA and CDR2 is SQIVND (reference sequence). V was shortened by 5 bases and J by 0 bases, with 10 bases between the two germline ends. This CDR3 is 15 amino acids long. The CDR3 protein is CASSSTGTTNEKLFF. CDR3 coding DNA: TGTGCCAGTAGTTCAACCGGGACAACTAATGAAAAACTGTTTTTT.

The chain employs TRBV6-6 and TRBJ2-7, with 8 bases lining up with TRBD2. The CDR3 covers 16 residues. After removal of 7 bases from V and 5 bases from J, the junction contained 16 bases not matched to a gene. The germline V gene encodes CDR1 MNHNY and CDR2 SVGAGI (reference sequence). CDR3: CASTSTAAGGGHEQYF. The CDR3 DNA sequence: TGTGCCAGCACCTCTACGGCGGCGGGAGGAGGCCACGAGCAGTACTTC.

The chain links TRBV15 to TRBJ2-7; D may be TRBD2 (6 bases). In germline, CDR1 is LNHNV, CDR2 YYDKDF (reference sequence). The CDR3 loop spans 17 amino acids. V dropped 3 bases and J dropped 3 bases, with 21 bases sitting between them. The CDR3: CATSRGTPGPPSYEQYF. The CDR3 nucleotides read TGTGCCACCAGCAGGGGGACTCCGGGACCGCCGAGCTACGAGCAGTACTTC.